These 8 T cell receptor beta chains came from one sample sequenced in a study of radiation and T cells in renal cell carcinoma. Time point defined: baseline pretreatment blood. Specified treatment: 15 Gy SBRT to primary tumor, nephrectomy 4 weeks later. Repertoires were generated with immunoSEQ multiplex PCR, while TCRdb's copy carries only in-frame clones and drops some. The table includes 150,000 or so clones, around nine tenths detected once. The source material was blood, sampled from a patient whose treatment included radiotherapy and nephrectomy. The receptors shown here come from a woman between 50 and 59 years old with renal cell carcinoma.

This clone was recorded only once. The chain uses TRBV2 and TRBJ2-7, with a possible D match to TRBD1 (6 bases). The CDR3 has 14 amino acids. CDR1 SNHLY and CDR2 FYNNEI come from the germline V gene. Trimming removed 6 bases from V and 3 bases from J, with 15 bases in between. Written as DNA, the CDR3 is TGTGCCAGCAGCATACAGGGTTCAAGCTACGAGCAGTACTTC. Amino acids: CASSIQGSSYEQYF.

This clone was counted a single time. This chain connects TRBV7-2 to TRBJ1-2; D is uncertain. The germline CDR1 and CDR2 sequences are SGHTA and FQGNSA. Deletions cut 0 bases from V and 7 bases from J, with 12 bases between. This CDR3 region has 14 residues. Here the CDR3 reads CASSLAGVETGYTF. The CDR3 coding sequence is TGTGCCAGCAGCTTAGCGGGAGTTGAAACTGGCTACACCTTC.

The gene calls are TRBV28 and TRBJ2-7; possible D gene TRBD1, 6 bases. This CDR3 has 13 amino acids. V lost 5 bases and J 6 bases, leaving 14 bases between the germline ends. Germline lookup yields CDR1 MDHEN and CDR2 SYDVKM. CDR3 sequence (DNA): TGTGCCAGCAGTCCGGTGGGACAACCCGAGCAGTACTTC. Amino acid sequence: CASSPVGQPEQYF.

As to this clone: Other DNA sequences of this sample code for an identical CDR3. V and J are TRBV7-9 and TRBJ2-5; D uncertain. Germline V CDR1 and CDR2: SEHNR, FQNEAQ (reference sequence). This CDR3 spans 10 amino acids. V lost 6 bases to trimming and J lost 4 bases, with 3 bases between them. The CDR3 protein is CASRGETQYF. CDR3 nucleotide sequence: TGTGCCAGCAGGGGAGAGACCCAGTACTTC.

The V call is TRBV4-1, the J call TRBJ1-6, with D possibly matching TRBD1 (6 bases). Germline lookup yields CDR1 MGHRA and CDR2 YSYEKL. V gave up 3 bases and J gave up 4 bases, with 13 bases separating them. This CDR3 spans 16 amino acids. CDR3 in amino acids: CASSHPWTEYNSPLHF. The CDR3 coding sequence is TGCGCCAGCAGCCACCCTTGGACAGAGTATAATTCACCCCTCCACTTT.

The rearrangement uses TRBV19 and TRBJ2-5, with D unclear. The germline V gene has CDR1 LNHDA and CDR2 SQIVND (reference sequence). The CDR3 has 13 residues. The germline V and J ends were trimmed by 6 bases and 1 base, with 9 bases remaining between them. The CDR3 here is CASRSGSQETQYF. In DNA, the CDR3 is TGTGCCAGTAGAAGTGGCAGCCAAGAGACCCAGTACTTC.

This chain links TRBV5-1 with TRBJ1-4; 7 bases are a match to TRBD1. The CDR3 runs 17 residues. Germline CDR1 SGHRS, CDR2 YFSETQ. The J segment lost 0 bases and the V segment lost 2 bases, leaving 7 bases of the junction unmatched. The CDR3: CASSFSTGTTTNEKLFF. CDR3 DNA: TGCGCCAGCAGCTTCTCGACAGGGACTACAACTAATGAAAAACTGTTTTTT.

The chain couples TRBV5-8 to TRBJ2-5; no firm D call. The germline V gene has CDR1 SGHTS and CDR2 YDEGEE. The CDR3 is made up of 13 amino acids. CDR3: CVWTFLLGETQYF. CDR3 nucleotides: TGTGTCTGGACCTTTCTTCTCGGGGAGACCCAGTACTTC.